This T cell receptor beta chain emerged from a study of cytomegalovirus exposure and HLA in healthy donors. The CDR3 contains 14 residues. V was clipped by 6 bases and J by 3 bases; unmatched bases: 4. The germline V gene encodes CDR1 MNHEY and CDR2 SVGAGI. PCR involved 60 Vbeta and 13 Jbeta primers. Produced via immunoSEQ multiplex PCR; TCRdb's table is partial and in-frame only. The profile shows some 160,000 clones, roughly 80% of them singletons. The sequence was obtained from a man aged 55 to 69 in good health and CMV-seronegative. Input material: PBMCs. The V call is TRBV6-5, the J call TRBJ2-5; 10 bases align to TRBD2. The CDR3 loop is CASSERGGKETQYF. The CDR3 DNA sequence: TGTGCCAGCAGCGAGCGGGGGGGTAAAGAGACCCAGTACTTC.